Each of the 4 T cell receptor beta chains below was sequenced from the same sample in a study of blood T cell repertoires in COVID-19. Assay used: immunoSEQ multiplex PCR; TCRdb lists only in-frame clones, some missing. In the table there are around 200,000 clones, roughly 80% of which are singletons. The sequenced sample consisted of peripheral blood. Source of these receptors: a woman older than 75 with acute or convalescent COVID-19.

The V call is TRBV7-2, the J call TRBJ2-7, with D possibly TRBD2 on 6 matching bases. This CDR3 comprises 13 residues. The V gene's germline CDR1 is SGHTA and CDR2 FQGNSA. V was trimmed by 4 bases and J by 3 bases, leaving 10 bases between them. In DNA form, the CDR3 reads TGTGCCAGCAGCTCCGGGAGATACTACGAGCAGTACTTC. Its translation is CASSSGRYYEQYF. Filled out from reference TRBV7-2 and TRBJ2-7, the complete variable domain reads GAGVSQSPSNKVTEKGKDVELRCDPISGHTALYWYRQSLGQGLEFLIYFQGNSAPDKSGLPSDRFSAERTGGSVSTLTIQRTQQEDSAVYLCASSSGRYYEQYFGPGTRLTVT.

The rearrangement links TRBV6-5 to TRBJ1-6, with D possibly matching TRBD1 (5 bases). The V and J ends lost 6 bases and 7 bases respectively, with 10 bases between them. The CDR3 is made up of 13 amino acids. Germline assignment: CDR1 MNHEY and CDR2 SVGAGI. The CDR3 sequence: CASSKGFNSPLHF. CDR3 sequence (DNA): TGTGCCAGCAGCAAGGGGTTCAATTCACCCCTCCACTTT.

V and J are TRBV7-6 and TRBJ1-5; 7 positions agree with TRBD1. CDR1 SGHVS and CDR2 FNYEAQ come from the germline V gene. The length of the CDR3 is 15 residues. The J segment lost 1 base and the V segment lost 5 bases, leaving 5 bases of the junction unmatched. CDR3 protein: CASSPSGQSNQPQHF. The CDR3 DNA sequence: TGTGCCAGCAGCCCCTCGGGACAGAGCAATCAGCCCCAGCATTTT.

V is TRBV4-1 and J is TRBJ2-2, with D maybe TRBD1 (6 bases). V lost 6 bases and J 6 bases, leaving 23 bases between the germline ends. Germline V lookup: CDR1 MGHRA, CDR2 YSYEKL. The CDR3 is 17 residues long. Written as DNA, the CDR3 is TGCGCCAGCAGACAAACCCTTTTCCAGGGGAAAGCCGGGGAGCTGTTTTTT. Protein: CASRQTLFQGKAGELFF.